The sequence of this T cell receptor beta chain was determined in a study of blood T cells in healthy people across ages. The table lists this clonotype with a few counts. Next came a second PCR, run for about 6 to 12 cycles, which used a sample-barcoded 5' primer along with a J-beta primer mix. TCRdb processed the 5' RACE reads anew with MiXCR; each CDR3 protein has one entry. The sample records around 1,100,000 distinct CDR3 sequences, 30% to 40% being singletons. The source of this sequence is a man aged 18 to 29 in good health. Material for sequencing was blood.

CDR3 DNA: TGTGCCAGCAGTGGAGATACGGGGCAGTTCTTC. This sequence encodes CASSGDTGQFF. The chain couples TRBV28 to TRBJ2-1, with unresolved D. From germline, CDR1 is MDHEN and CDR2 SYDVKM. Trimming took off 5 bases at V and 12 bases at J, with 11 bases between the two ends. The length of the CDR3 is 11 residues.